This T cell receptor beta chain appears in the sequencing data of a study of identical twins. This clonotype came up a few times. Its antigen is unknown. Germline CDR1 reads MNHEY; CDR2 reads SMNVEV (reference sequence). V lost 3 bases and J lost 8; bases outside the gene matches: 17. This CDR3 spans 18 amino acids. Unique molecular identifiers were present on the cDNA, which also gained a universal primer site by template switching. TCRdb passed the 5' RACE reads through MiXCR, listing each CDR3 protein once. The sample shows roughly 1,500,000 distinct CDR3 sequences, less than 35% of them seen only once. Overall study findings and caveats: Fewer insertions marked abundant cord blood beta clonotypes; young adult naive trended weakly, memory not at all.

This sequence joins TRBV27 and TRBJ2-1; TRBD2 aligns across 9 bases. The sequence was obtained from a newborn girl in good health. The sequencing input was cord blood. CDR3 bases: TGTGCCAGCAGTTTGTTTTGGGCTAGCGGGAAGCAGAGTGATGAGCAGTTCTTC. Translated, it gives CASSLFWASGKQSDEQFF.